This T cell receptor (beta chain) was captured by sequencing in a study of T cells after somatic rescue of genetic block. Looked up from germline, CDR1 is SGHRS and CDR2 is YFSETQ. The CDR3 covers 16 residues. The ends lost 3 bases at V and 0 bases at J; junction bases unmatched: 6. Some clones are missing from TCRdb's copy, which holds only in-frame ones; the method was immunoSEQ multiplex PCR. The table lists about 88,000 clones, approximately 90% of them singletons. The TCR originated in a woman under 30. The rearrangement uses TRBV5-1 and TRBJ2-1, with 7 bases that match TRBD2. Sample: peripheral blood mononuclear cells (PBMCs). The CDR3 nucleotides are TGCGCCAGCAGCTCCACAAGCGGGGCCTCCTACAATGAGCAGTTCTTC. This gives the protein CASSSTSGASYNEQFF.